The sequence of this TCR beta chain was determined in a study of blood T cell repertoires in COVID-19. Trimming removed 3 bases from V and 3 bases from J, with 12 bases in between. This CDR3 comprises 16 residues. Germline V gives CDR1 MDHEN, CDR2 SYDVKM. Authors' data handling: Estimation of nucleated cell counts relied on the amplification of reference gene primers. Using immunoSEQ multiplex PCR, the repertoire was profiled, and TCRdb retains in-frame clones only, with some absent. From that table come the V and J calls and clone size; the DNA was used to work out D and trimming. The table lists fewer than 250,000 clones, 86% of them singletons, with 20% to 25% in the top ten.

The source of this sequence is a woman aged 40 to 50 in a cohort exposed to, infected with or recovered from COVID-19 (not recorded which). The sequenced material came from PBMCs or T cells enriched from blood (not recorded which). The chain carries TRBV28 and TRBJ1-6; TRBD1 is a possible D gene (6 bases). The CDR3 reads CASSFAGGLYNSPLHF. For the CDR3, the DNA is TGTGCCAGCAGTTTTGCGGGGGGCCTCTATAATTCACCCCTCCACTTT.